These 30 T cell receptor beta chains were all obtained from the same sample, sequenced in a study of OX40 agonist ivuxolimab in advanced cancers. Assay: immunoSEQ multiplex PCR; the TCRdb copy retains only in-frame clones and omits some. The profile covers tens of thousands of clones, with approximately 84% appearing a single time and 25% to 35% taken by the ten largest. The specimen comprised CD4+ or CD8+ T cells sorted from blood, sampled in a trial of the OX40 agonist ivuxolimab. The receptors were sampled from an adult with an advanced solid tumor such as melanoma, head and neck, liver or kidney cancer.

The gene calls are TRBV27 and TRBJ2-6; D is tentatively TRBD1 or TRBD2 (5 bases each). Trimming pared 4 bases from V and 0 bases from J, leaving 13 bases between. Germline CDR1 MNHEY, CDR2 SMNVEV (reference sequence). The CDR3 has 17 amino acids. The CDR3 region is CASSYPGAPSGANVLTF. For the CDR3, the DNA is TGTGCCAGCAGTTACCCCGGGGCTCCCTCTGGGGCCAACGTCCTGACTTTC.

V is TRBV12-5 and J is TRBJ2-5, with 12 bases that match TRBD2. V shed 4 bases and J 3 bases; nucleotides not matched to a gene: 3. This CDR3 has 15 residues. Germline CDR1 is LGHNT and CDR2 is FRNRAP. The CDR3 DNA is TGTGCTAGTGGTTCCCGACTAGCGGGAGAAGAGACCCAGTACTTC. Its protein is CASGSRLAGEETQYF.

The V call is TRBV9, the J call TRBJ2-3, with 7 positions matching TRBD2. The CDR3 has 16 residues. Per the germline V gene, CDR1 is SGDLS and CDR2 is YYNGEE. J was trimmed by 2 bases and V by 4 bases; bases with no gene match: 10. This chain's CDR3 is CASSPGTTLITDTQYF. The CDR3 nucleotides are TGTGCCAGCAGCCCCGGGACTACCCTAATCACAGATACGCAGTATTTT.

V and J are TRBV15 and TRBJ2-3, with D possibly called TRBD1 or TRBD2 (5 bases each). The CDR3 totals 15 residues. CDR1 is LNHNV and CDR2 is YYDKDF in the germline V gene (reference sequence). The germline V and J ends were trimmed by 1 base and 1 base, with 9 bases remaining between them. The DNA of the CDR3 is TGTGCCACCAGCAGAGGGGGGTGGGGCACAGATACGCAGTATTTT. Translated, it gives CATSRGGWGTDTQYF.

The rearrangement links TRBV9 to TRBJ2-1; D uncertain. V lost 0 bases and J lost 9, with 13 bases in between. The CDR3 contains 14 residues. Germline V CDR1 and CDR2: SGDLS, YYNGEE. DNA of the CDR3: TGTGCCAGCAGCGTAGGGACGCGGACGTTTGAGCAGTTCTTC. Translation gives CASSVGTRTFEQFF.

The chain recombines TRBV7-2 with TRBJ2-3; perhaps TRBD2 as D (5 bases). The CDR3 consists of 15 residues. Germline CDR1 is SGHTA and CDR2 is FQGNSA. Trimming stripped 1 base from V and 3 bases from J, with 11 bases between. CDR3 sequence: CASSLGFRGTDTQYF. As DNA, the CDR3 is TGTGCCAGCAGCTTAGGGTTCCGAGGGACAGATACGCAGTATTTT.

The chain joins TRBV27 to TRBJ2-1; D remains ambiguous. The V gene lost 3 bases and the J gene lost 7 bases, with 13 bases spanning the gap. This CDR3 comprises 14 residues. Per germline, CDR1 MNHEY and CDR2 SMNVEV (reference sequence). In nucleotides, the CDR3 is TGTGCCAGCAGTTTTATAAGCCTCGGGAATGAGCAGTTCTTC. This encodes CASSFISLGNEQFF.

This chain connects TRBV9 to TRBJ2-1, with 14 bases identical to TRBD2. Germline V CDR1 and CDR2: SGDLS, YYNGEE. The CDR3 extends over 15 amino acids. The ends lost 4 bases at V and 9 bases at J; junction bases unmatched: 6. CDR3 residues: CASSPGLAGEIEQFF. Written as DNA, the CDR3 is TGTGCCAGCAGCCCGGGACTAGCGGGAGAAATTGAGCAGTTCTTC.

This clone is medium-sized within its sample. The rearrangement joins TRBV28 to TRBJ1-2; 8 nucleotides align to TRBD1. This CDR3 is built from 12 residues. With V trimmed by 5 bases and J by 6 bases, 2 bases remained unmatched. Per germline, CDR1 MDHEN and CDR2 SYDVKM. The CDR3 nucleotides read TGTGCCAGCAGTCCGACAGGGGATGGCTACACCTTC. Protein: CASSPTGDGYTF.

The J gene is TRBJ2-7, the V gene TRBV27; D is perhaps TRBD2 (5 bases). The length of the CDR3 is 14 residues. Deletions cut 0 bases from V and 2 bases from J, with 8 bases between. Germline V CDR1 and CDR2: MNHEY, SMNVEV (reference sequence). CDR3 in DNA: TGTGCCAGCAGTTTATCGGGGAGTGCCTACGAGCAGTACTTC. Translation gives CASSLSGSAYEQYF.

The V call is TRBV28, the J call TRBJ1-2; D remains ambiguous. In germline, CDR1 is MDHEN, CDR2 SYDVKM. V was clipped by 1 base and J by 2 bases, with 5 bases between them. The CDR3 has 13 residues. The DNA of the CDR3 is TGTGCCAGCAGTTTATCGGACAACTATGGCTACACCTTC. Translated, it gives CASSLSDNYGYTF.

In nucleotides, the CDR3 is TGTGCCAGCAGTGACGGGGTTACCACCGGGGAGCTGTTTTTT. This encodes CASSDGVTTGELFF. This chain links TRBV2 with TRBJ2-2; a possible D gene is TRBD2 (5 bases). The V gene lost 3 bases and the J gene lost 4 bases, with 9 bases spanning the gap. Looked up from germline, CDR1 is SNHLY and CDR2 is FYNNEI. The CDR3 runs to 14 residues.

The chain links TRBV15 to TRBJ1-5; the D is unclear. From germline, CDR1 is LNHNV and CDR2 YYDKDF (reference sequence). Between the trimmed V and J ends, which lost 5 bases and 1 base, there was a span of 9 bases. The CDR3 has 14 amino acids. This chain's CDR3 is CATSLDRSNQPQHF. The CDR3, as DNA: TGTGCCACCAGCTTAGATAGGAGCAATCAGCCCCAGCATTTT.

This clone was seen just once. J is TRBJ1-1 and V is TRBV19; D is undetermined. Germline assignment: CDR1 LNHDA and CDR2 SQIVND (reference sequence). The length of the CDR3 is 15 residues. The V end was cut by 3 bases, the J end by 1 base, with 12 bases between. CDR3 protein: CASSILPLSNTEAFF. The CDR3 nucleotides read TGTGCCAGTAGTATCCTCCCATTATCGAACACTGAAGCTTTCTTT.

CDR3 sequence reads: CASGYGLNTEAFF. In nucleotides, the CDR3 is TGTGCCAGCGGCTACGGACTCAACACTGAAGCTTTCTTT. The chain combines TRBV27 with TRBJ1-1; D remains ambiguous. The germline CDR1 and CDR2 sequences are MNHEY and SMNVEV (reference sequence). The CDR3 contains 13 residues. V was trimmed by 8 bases and J by 2 bases, leaving 12 bases between them.

The chain combines TRBV19 with TRBJ2-7, with 7 positions matching TRBD1. Germline V gene lookup returns CDR1 LNHDA and CDR2 SQIVND (reference sequence). V was pared by 3 bases and J by 1 base, with 6 bases of the junction left unmatched. CDR3 length: 15 residues. Here the CDR3 DNA reads TGTGCCAGTAGTATGGGGGCAGGGGGTTCCTACGAGCAGTACTTC. Translation: CASSMGAGGSYEQYF.

The rearrangement uses TRBV13 and TRBJ2-7, with unresolved D. Germline CDR1 reads PRHDT; CDR2 reads FYEKMQ (reference sequence). The V and J ends lost 6 bases and 7 bases respectively, with 13 bases between them. This CDR3 has 12 amino acids. CDR3 nucleotides: TGTGCCAGCAGTTTAAATGGGGATGAGCAGTACTTC. Amino acid sequence: CASSLNGDEQYF.

A few counts support this clone. The chain uses TRBV7-9 and TRBJ1-1, with no clear D. The germline V gene has CDR1 SEHNR and CDR2 FQNEAQ (reference sequence). The CDR3 length is 15 residues. Trimming left V 1 base short and J 7 bases short, with 16 bases between. CDR3 sequence reads: CASSLVGYEEFEAFF. CDR3 nucleotide sequence: TGTGCCAGCAGCTTAGTCGGGTATGAGGAGTTTGAAGCTTTCTTT.

In its sample, this clone is medium-sized. This sequence joins TRBV18 and TRBJ1-2, with a tentative D call TRBD1 (5 bases). Germline lookup yields CDR1 KGHSH and CDR2 LQKENI. This CDR3 has 15 amino acids. The V gene lost 6 bases and the J gene lost 8 bases, with 22 bases spanning the gap. Here the CDR3 DNA reads TGTGCCAGCTCCCAAGAATCCAGGGAGGGGACCGGCTACACCTTC. It codes for CASSQESREGTGYTF.

V gene TRBV10-3 combines with J gene TRBJ1-2; D may be TRBD1 (5 bases). V gave up 6 bases and J gave up 3 bases, with 14 bases separating them. The CDR3 contains 14 residues. Germline V gives CDR1 ENHRY, CDR2 SYGVKD. The CDR3, as DNA: TGTGCCATCAGAAGGGACGCGGGAGACTATGGCTACACCTTC. This translates into CAIRRDAGDYGYTF.

This chain joins TRBV6-4 and TRBJ2-3; D is tentatively TRBD1 or TRBD2 (6 bases each). This CDR3 has 12 amino acids. Trimming took off 3 bases at V and 14 bases at J, with 15 bases between the two ends. The germline gives CDR1 MRHNA, CDR2 SNTAGT. CDR3 loop: CASSDQGTFRYF. CDR3 nucleotides: TGTGCCAGCAGTGATCAGGGGACTTTTCGGTATTTT.

This clone appeared a single time. The J gene is TRBJ1-2, the V gene TRBV15; tentative D call: TRBD1 (5 bases). The CDR3 length is 16 residues. Trimming took 1 base from V and 1 from J, leaving 13 bases between them. CDR1 is LNHNV and CDR2 is YYDKDF in the germline V gene (reference sequence). CDR3 region: CATSRAHGGFNYGYTF. The CDR3 coding sequence is TGTGCCACCAGCAGAGCCCATGGGGGATTTAACTATGGCTACACCTTC.

The J gene is TRBJ2-1, the V gene TRBV7-9; 7 bases align to TRBD2. V lost 8 bases, J lost 8 bases, and 15 bases stayed unmatched. The V gene's germline CDR1 is SEHNR and CDR2 FQNEAQ (reference sequence). CDR3 length equals 15 residues. CDR3 bases: TGTGCCAGCGACCCGTACTCGGGAGGCCGTGATGAGCAGTTCTTC. It translates to CASDPYSGGRDEQFF.

The rearrangement uses TRBV7-9 and TRBJ2-4, with 7 nucleotides matching TRBD1. The CDR3 has 16 residues. V gave up 1 base and J gave up 0 bases; unmatched junction bases: 3. Germline lookup yields CDR1 SEHNR and CDR2 FQNEAQ (reference sequence). The CDR3 reads CASSLVGQVAKNIQYF. CDR3 sequence (DNA): TGTGCCAGCAGCTTAGTAGGACAGGTAGCCAAAAACATTCAGTACTTC.

The rearrangement joins TRBV9 to TRBJ1-2, with a weak D call TRBD1 (6 bases). Germline-derived CDR1 and CDR2 are SGDLS and YYNGEE. V gave up 0 bases and J gave up 5 bases, with 14 bases separating them. The CDR3 is 15 amino acids. The CDR3 sequence is CASSVEDSILYGYTF. The CDR3 DNA reads as TGTGCCAGCAGCGTAGAGGACAGCATCTTATATGGCTACACCTTC.

The rearrangement links TRBV10-3 to TRBJ1-5; a weak D match, TRBD1 (6 bases). Germline CDR1 reads ENHRY; CDR2 reads SYGVKD. V gave up 2 bases and J gave up 6 bases, with 11 bases separating them. The CDR3 runs to 14 residues. CDR3: CAISEDLGAQPQHF. CDR3 nucleotides: TGTGCCATCAGTGAGGATTTGGGGGCTCAGCCCCAGCATTTT.

The chain joins TRBV2 to TRBJ1-2; no clear D. Per the germline V gene, CDR1 is SNHLY and CDR2 is FYNNEI. The V end was cut by 0 bases, the J end by 6 bases, with 20 bases between. The CDR3 totals 17 residues. The DNA of the CDR3 is TGTGCCAGCAGTGAAGCCCGCGCAAGTGAGGGCGTCGATGGCTACACCTTC. Amino acids: CASSEARASEGVDGYTF.

V gene TRBV4-1 combines with J gene TRBJ2-2, with D perhaps matching TRBD1 (6 bases). Per the germline V gene, CDR1 is MGHRA and CDR2 is YSYEKL. V gave up 2 bases and J gave up 6 bases, with 13 bases separating them. This CDR3 region has 15 residues. The chain's CDR3 is CASSQIPGAAGELFF. The CDR3 nucleotides are TGCGCCAGCAGCCAAATCCCAGGGGCCGCCGGGGAGCTGTTTTTT.

The CDR3: CASSHEGTFQETQYF. The CDR3 nucleotides read TGTGCCAGCAGCCATGAAGGGACTTTCCAAGAGACCCAGTACTTC. The chain recombines TRBV28 with TRBJ2-5; maybe TRBD2 (6 bases). This CDR3 comprises 15 residues. The V gene's germline CDR1 is MDHEN and CDR2 SYDVKM. Trimming took off 6 bases at V and 1 base at J, with 15 bases between the two ends.

The chain has TRBV6-4 and TRBJ2-2; no firm D call. The V gene lost 4 bases and the J gene lost 4 bases, with 10 bases spanning the gap. CDR3 length: 14 residues. Germline V gene sequence: CDR1 MRHNA, CDR2 SNTAGT. CDR3 in amino acids: CASSGDPSTGELFF. The CDR3 nucleotides read TGTGCCAGCAGTGGAGATCCGAGCACCGGGGAGCTGTTTTTT.